This is a list of T cell receptor beta chains from one sample in a study of T cells after yellow fever vaccination. TCRdb analysed the 5' RACE reads with MiXCR anew, one entry per CDR3 protein. The repertoire holds 620,000 or so distinct CDR3 sequences, with less than 20% as singletons. The starting material was PBMCs, obtained 5 to 6 days after the first yellow fever vaccination. Receptors originate from a man aged 18 to 35 who received the YFV17D yellow fever vaccine. Each CDR3 is given with its conserved first and last residue. The D gene is left open where the match is weak. For some rows the clone size is stated as once, few or many, or as a class when expanded; others skip it.

d_call j_call v_call clone_size cdr3_nt cdr3_aa
TRBD1 TRBJ1-1 TRBV18 - TGTGCCAGCAGGCGAACAGGGGGCGATCTTGCTGAAGCTTTCTTT CASRRTGGDLAEAFF
TRBD2 TRBJ2-5 TRBV7-2 few TGTGCCAGCGGCCTCGGACTGGGAGGGGCCCAGTACTTC CASGLGLGGAQYF
TRBD2 TRBJ2-1 TRBV5-1 - TGCGCCAGCAGCCCGTTTATAGCGGGGGGCTACAATGAGCAGTTCTTC CASSPFIAGGYNEQFF
- TRBJ2-5 TRBV5-5 many TGTGCCAGCAGCTTGGTAGAGTACCAAGAGACCCAGTACTTC CASSLVEYQETQYF
- TRBJ1-2 TRBV7-2 many TGTGCCAGCAGTTTCTCCGACTATGGCTACACCTTC CASSFSDYGYTF
- TRBJ1-4 TRBV6-1 few TGTGCCAGCAGCCCGGGACAAATCGAAGAAAAACTGTTTTTT CASSPGQIEEKLFF
TRBD1 TRBJ2-4 TRBV5-6 many TGTGCCAGCAGCTCCCGAGCATGGACAGGGGGCCGGGACATTCAGTACTTC CASSSRAWTGGRDIQYF
- TRBJ1-2 TRBV25-1 - TGTGCCAGCAGTGAGCAGAACTATGGCTACACCTTC CASSEQNYGYTF
- TRBJ2-1 TRBV7-6 - TGTGCCAGCAGCATGGGGCTCGCGGGGCGGTCCTCCTCCTACAATGAGCAGTTCTTC CASSMGLAGRSSSYNEQFF
- TRBJ2-1 TRBV3-1 - TGTGCCAGCAGCCAAGGGGTGAGTTTGGACAATGAGCAGTTCTTC CASSQGVSLDNEQFF
- TRBJ1-1 TRBV10-3 - TGTGCCATGCAGGGTGAGGGCACTGAAGCTTTCTTT CAMQGEGTEAFF
TRBD1 TRBJ1-4 TRBV27 few TGTGCCAGCAGCAAGGGGGCCTGGAATGAAAAACTGTTTTTT CASSKGAWNEKLFF
- TRBJ2-3 TRBV28 few TGTGCCAGCAGTTACATGGTCAAAGCGGATACGCAGTATTTT CASSYMVKADTQYF
- TRBJ1-3 TRBV12-3/TRBV12-4 few TGTGCCAGCAGTTTTGGGTCTGGAAACACCATATATTTT CASSFGSGNTIYF
- TRBJ1-1 TRBV5-1 many TGCGCCAGCAGCCCGAATCAGAGGACTGAAGCTTTCTTT CASSPNQRTEAFF
- TRBJ1-5 TRBV7-9 - TGTGCCAGCAGCTTCGGATCCCTCCCCCAGCATTTT CASSFGSLPQHF
TRBD2 TRBJ2-1 TRBV5-8 - TGTGCCAGCAGCTTGAGCGGGGGCCTTTACAATGAGCAGTTCTTC CASSLSGGLYNEQFF
- TRBJ2-1 TRBV24-1 few TGTGCCACCAGTGACGAGACTTCGGGAGATGAGCAGTTCTTC CATSDETSGDEQFF
- TRBJ2-3 TRBV20-1 - TGCAGTGCTAGAGTAGGGGTAGATACGCAGTATTTT CSARVGVDTQYF
- TRBJ2-1 TRBV7-3 - TGTGCCAGCAGCCAGGGGGGGGCCGGGAGCTCCTACAATGAGCAGTTCTTC CASSQGGAGSSYNEQFF
- TRBJ1-2 TRBV6-1 few TGTGCCAGCAGTGGCAACACTTACCGCGGCTATGGCTACACCTTC CASSGNTYRGYGYTF
- TRBJ1-1 TRBV20-1 few TGCAGTGCGTCAGATTTAAACACTGAAGCTTTCTTT CSASDLNTEAFF
TRBD1 TRBJ1-1 TRBV12-3/TRBV12-4 few TGTGCCAGCGGGGGACAGTTGAACACTGAAGCTTTCTTT CASGGQLNTEAFF
TRBD2 TRBJ2-1 TRBV9 - TGTGCCAGCAGCGGTGAAGCGGGGGGGCCGCGAAATGAGCAGTTCTTC CASSGEAGGPRNEQFF
- TRBJ2-5 TRBV12-3/TRBV12-4 few TGTGCCAGCAGTTTAGGGGTCCTCGGCAGCGAAGAGACCCAGTACTTC CASSLGVLGSEETQYF
- TRBJ1-3 TRBV20-1 few TGCAGTGCTTATGGGCTTAACACCATATATTTT CSAYGLNTIYF
- TRBJ1-1 TRBV10-3 many TGTGCCATCAGTGGTTGGATGAACACTGAAGCTTTCTTT CAISGWMNTEAFF
- TRBJ1-2 TRBV20-1 - TGCAGTGCTAGCCGAGGGAGCTATGGCTACACCTTC CSASRGSYGYTF
- TRBJ2-7 TRBV5-1 few TGCGCCAGCAGCCAGCAAAGCTCGACGGGGCAGGGCGAGCAGTACTTC CASSQQSSTGQGEQYF
- TRBJ1-2 TRBV9 few TGTGCCAGCAGCCCCCCCCCGCCCCTCTATGGCTACACCTTC CASSPPPPLYGYTF
- TRBJ2-7 TRBV7-9 few TGTGCCAGCACCCCGACAGGATTCTCCTACGAGCAGTACTTC CASTPTGFSYEQYF
- TRBJ2-7 TRBV12-3/TRBV12-4 few TGTGCCAGCAGTTTTAGGGCAAGGCTGCTGGGTACAACCTACGAGCAGTACTTC CASSFRARLLGTTYEQYF
- TRBJ2-2 TRBV5-6 - TGTGCCAGCAGCACGGACAGCCGGGAGCTGTTTTTT CASSTDSRELFF
- TRBJ1-6 TRBV5-1 few TGCGCCAGCAGCTTGGCCGAGGGTGGAGGGTATAATTCACCCCTCCACTTT CASSLAEGGGYNSPLHF
TRBD1 TRBJ2-7 TRBV6-2/TRBV6-3 - TGTGCCAGCAGTTACGGGGGACAGGGGGTTTGGCAGTACTTC CASSYGGQGVWQYF
TRBD2 TRBJ2-1 TRBV9 - TGTGCCAGCAGCCCAGCGGGACTAGCGGGGTACAATGAGCAGTTCTTC CASSPAGLAGYNEQFF
- TRBJ2-2 TRBV7-2 - TGTGCCAGCAGGCCCCGAGCGGGTATATACACCGGGGAGCTGTTTTTT CASRPRAGIYTGELFF
- TRBJ2-2 TRBV6-2/TRBV6-3 few TGTGCCAGCACCAAAGGGGGACACATGAGGACCGGGGAGCTGTTTTTT CASTKGGHMRTGELFF
- TRBJ1-2 TRBV12-3/TRBV12-4 - TGTGCCAGCACGACGGGGAGTAACTATGGCTACACCTTC CASTTGSNYGYTF
TRBD1 TRBJ1-2 TRBV6-2/TRBV6-3 few TGTGCCAGCAGAATCGACAGGGGGAGCGGCTACACCTTC CASRIDRGSGYTF
TRBD2 TRBJ2-2 TRBV7-6 - TGTGCCAGCACCATAGCGGGGACGAACACCGGGGAGCTGTTTTTT CASTIAGTNTGELFF
- TRBJ1-6 TRBV14 - TGTGCCAGCCGCGGGGGCCCAAATTCACCCCTCCACTTT CASRGGPNSPLHF
TRBD2 TRBJ2-7 TRBV6-1 few TGTGCCAGCAGCCGGGAGGTTTCCTACGAGCAGTACTTC CASSREVSYEQYF
- TRBJ2-5 TRBV12-3/TRBV12-4 many TGTGCCAGCAGCTCGAGGGGCGCAGCCCAAGAGACCCAGTACTTC CASSSRGAAQETQYF
- TRBJ1-5 TRBV27 - TGTGCCAGCAAGGGCCCTTATAGCAATCAGCCCCAGCATTTT CASKGPYSNQPQHF
TRBD1 TRBJ1-6 TRBV20-1 once TGCAGTGCTCCCCGACAGGGGGTAAATAATTCACCCCTCCACTTT CSAPRQGVNNSPLHF
TRBD2 TRBJ2-1 TRBV10-1 - TGCGCCAGCAGTCGACCGGGGGGGGAATACAATGAGCAGTTCTTC CASSRPGGEYNEQFF
- TRBJ2-1 TRBV12-3/TRBV12-4 many TGTGCCAGCAGTCCGGCGGGGCGGCTTTGGGATGAGCAGTTCTTC CASSPAGRLWDEQFF
- TRBJ2-7 TRBV5-1 - TGCGCCAGCAGACCGGACAGAGCCTACGAGCAGTACTTC CASRPDRAYEQYF
TRBD1 TRBJ1-1 TRBV29-1 - TGCAGCGTTGCAGGGGGAAGAGGAACTGAAGCTTTCTTT CSVAGGRGTEAFF
- TRBJ2-3 TRBV6-2/TRBV6-3 - TGTGCCAGCAGCCCTGACTGGGATACGCAGTATTTT CASSPDWDTQYF
- TRBJ1-1 TRBV12-3/TRBV12-4 few TGTGCCAGCACCCGCTGGGCAGACGTGGACACTGAAGCTTTCTTT CASTRWADVDTEAFF
TRBD1 TRBJ1-2 TRBV4-1 - TGCGCCAGCAGCTCGGGGACAGGGACATATGGCTACACCTTC CASSSGTGTYGYTF